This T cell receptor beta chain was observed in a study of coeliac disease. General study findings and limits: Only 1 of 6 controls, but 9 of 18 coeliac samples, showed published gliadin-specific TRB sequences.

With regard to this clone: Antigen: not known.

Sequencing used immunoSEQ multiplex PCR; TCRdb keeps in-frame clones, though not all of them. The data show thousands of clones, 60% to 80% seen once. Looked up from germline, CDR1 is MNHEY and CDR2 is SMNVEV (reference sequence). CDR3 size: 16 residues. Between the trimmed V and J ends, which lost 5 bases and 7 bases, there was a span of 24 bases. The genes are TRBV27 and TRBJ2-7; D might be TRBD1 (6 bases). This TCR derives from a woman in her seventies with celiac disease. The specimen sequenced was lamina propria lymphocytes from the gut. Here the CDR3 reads CASSPESGTLQSEQYF. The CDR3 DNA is TGTGCCAGCAGTCCCGAATCCGGGACACTCCAGTCAGAGCAGTACTTC.